The source of this T cell receptor beta chain is a study of beta chain features in type 1 diabetes. Whole-study findings and limits: Moderate yet significant TCRB CDR3 shortening was seen in Type 1 diabetes patients in all four CD4+ subsets. Insertions at VDJ junctions were less frequent in type 1 diabetes patients. These patients also deleted more nucleotides at the same junctions. PCR might pick shorter templates more often, in the same way for patients and controls.

The CDR3 is 13 amino acids. Trimming left V 1 base short and J 7 bases short, with 8 bases between. Looked up from germline, CDR1 is SGHTA and CDR2 is FQGNSA. Comment on this clone: The target antigen is unknown.

Of the isolated RNA, all was reverse transcribed, and so the sequenced material was expressed TCRB transcripts. Regulatory, naive and central memory T cell samples averaged roughly 3.5 million reads. Only in-frame clones appear in the TCRdb table, and some are missing; sequencing was by immunoSEQ multiplex PCR. The sample records a few hundred thousand clones, around 10% being singletons. Each of the sorted populations had a purity greater than 95%. The sequenced sample consisted of central memory CD4+ T cells from blood. This chain joins TRBV7-2 and TRBJ2-1; tentative D call: TRBD2 (6 bases). The clonotype originates from a man in his thirties or forties with type 1 diabetes. CDR3 bases: TGTGCCAGCAGCTTAGGGGGGGAGAATGAGCAGTTCTTC. Its protein is CASSLGGENEQFF.